These 20 T cell receptor beta chains share one sample of origin, sequenced in a study of blood T cell repertoires in COVID-19 (dated by TCRdb to 2020 to 2021). Libraries were constructed by the immunoSEQ multiplex PCR assay. What TCRdb holds here is the immuneACCESS table cut down to in-frame rearrangements. Part of the clones is not present; checked against another copy, under half of the missing clones reflect an unresolved V gene, and the others are unexplained. The sample contains about 14,000 clones, approximately 80% of them found a single time. About 14% of the sample is in the top ten clones. Source material: peripheral blood. These receptors originate from a human donor in a cohort sampled during active COVID-19.

This clone was picked up one time. The rearrangement joins TRBV2 to TRBJ1-5, with 7 bases matching TRBD1. The CDR3 totals 16 residues. After removal of 7 bases from V and 3 bases from J, the junction contained 12 bases not matched to a gene. The germline V gene has CDR1 SNHLY and CDR2 FYNNEI. The DNA of the CDR3 is TGTGCCAGCAACACGGACAGGCGGAGAAACAATCAGCCCCAGCATTTT. Protein product: CASNTDRRRNNQPQHF.

This chain connects TRBV28 to TRBJ1-3; D unresolved. The CDR3 loop spans 15 amino acids. The V gene's germline CDR1 is MDHEN and CDR2 SYDVKM. V dropped 8 bases and J dropped 0 bases, with 14 bases sitting between them. CDR3 bases: TGTGCCAGCGTTCCGTCCCGGGGCTCTGGAAACACCATATATTTT. Residues: CASVPSRGSGNTIYF.

The rearrangement links TRBV18 to TRBJ2-6; 9 nucleotides match TRBD1. With V trimmed by 5 bases and J by 3 bases, 5 bases remained unmatched. The CDR3 is made up of 16 amino acids. CDR1 KGHSH and CDR2 LQKENI come from the germline V gene. The CDR3 bases are TGTGCCAGCTCATCACAGGGGGCTGGTGGGGCCAACGTCCTGACTTTC. It encodes CASSSQGAGGANVLTF.

This chain links TRBV6-2 or TRBV6-3 with TRBJ2-2; 8 nucleotides agree with TRBD1. The CDR3 is 16 residues long. V trimming: 5 bases; J trimming: 4 bases; junction bases outside the gene matches: 9. Germline V gene data show CDR1 as MNHEY and CDR2 as SVGEGT. The CDR3 protein is CASSPRGQATTGELFF. CDR3 in DNA: TGTGCCAGCAGTCCCCGGGGACAGGCTACCACCGGGGAGCTGTTTTTT.

This clone was detected only a few times. V is TRBV7-9 and J is TRBJ2-1, with 12 bases fitting TRBD2. The germline CDR1 and CDR2 sequences are SEHNR and FQNEAQ (reference sequence). This CDR3 has 16 amino acids. The V segment lost 4 bases and the J segment 8 bases; nucleotides outside the gene matches: 9. The CDR3 loop reads CASSSTSGSAVDEQFF. CDR3 bases: TGTGCCAGCAGCTCGACTAGCGGGAGCGCGGTGGATGAGCAGTTCTTC.

The chain is built from TRBV7-3 and TRBJ1-6, with a weak D call TRBD1 (5 bases). The V gene lost 4 bases and the J gene lost 7 bases, with 14 bases spanning the gap. The CDR3 covers 15 residues. CDR1 is SGHTA, CDR2 FQGTGA, per germline. CDR3 region: CASSSRDGGNSPLHF. The DNA for the CDR3 is TGTGCCAGCAGCTCCCGGGACGGAGGGAATTCACCCCTCCACTTT.

The chain couples TRBV19 to TRBJ2-6, with TRBD1 matching over 9 bases. Trimming cost V 5 bases and J 0 bases; bases outside gene matches: 5. The CDR3 is 17 amino acids. CDR1 is LNHDA and CDR2 is SQIVND in the germline V gene (reference sequence). The CDR3 coding sequence is TGTGCCAGTAGTCTGGGACAGGGTAGCTCTGGGGCCAACGTCCTGACTTTC. Protein: CASSLGQGSSGANVLTF.

The rearrangement uses TRBV6-6 and TRBJ2-2, with 8 bases aligning to TRBD1. The germline V gene has CDR1 MNHNY and CDR2 SVGAGI (reference sequence). This CDR3 spans 14 amino acids. J gave up 4 bases and V 6 bases, and 4 bases lay outside the gene matches. The CDR3 sequence is CASSRQGTTGELFF. The CDR3 bases are TGTGCCAGCAGCCGACAGGGGACCACCGGGGAGCTGTTTTTT.

The V gene is TRBV5-8, the J gene TRBJ2-7, with D possibly being TRBD2 (5 bases). The CDR3 is 12 amino acids. CDR1 and CDR2 (germline): SGHTS, YDEGEE. V shed 7 bases and J shed 7 bases, with 15 bases lying between them. The DNA for the CDR3 is TGTGCCAGCCGGAGAGTTTCGGGGGAGCAGTACTTC. This codes for CASRRVSGEQYF.

This clone was recorded a few times. J is TRBJ1-3 and V is TRBV19; tentative D call: TRBD1 (5 bases). Trimming stripped 5 bases from V and 2 bases from J, with 7 bases between. The CDR3 consists of 13 residues. CDR1 and CDR2 (germline): LNHDA, SQIVND (reference sequence). The CDR3 loop reads CASSPGPGNTIYF. The CDR3 DNA follows: TGTGCCAGTAGTCCAGGGCCTGGAAACACCATATATTTT.

This clone appeared a few times. At the DNA level, this CDR3 is encoded by other sequences in the same sample as well. This chain links TRBV7-3 with TRBJ2-3, with 11 bases fitting TRBD2. Germline CDR1 SGHTA, CDR2 FQGTGA. The CDR3 extends over 15 amino acids. Germline trimming cut 5 bases from V and 0 bases from J; bases unmatched to any gene: 1. The CDR3 nucleotides read TGTGCCAGCAGCCTAGCGGGAGGAAGCACAGATACGCAGTATTTT. Protein sequence: CASSLAGGSTDTQYF.

The chain couples TRBV7-2 to TRBJ2-5; 11 positions match TRBD1. The germline gives CDR1 SGHTA, CDR2 FQGNSA. This CDR3 comprises 18 residues. The junction had 13 bases not matched to a gene; V was cut back by 5 bases and J by 2 bases. CDR3 nucleotides: TGTGCCAGCAGCCCCGAGGGTATAGGACAGGGGGCTCAAGAGACCCAGTACTTC. Translating it yields CASSPEGIGQGAQETQYF.

This clone was detected a few times. The chain links TRBV23-1 to TRBJ1-5; 12 bases fit TRBD1. TRBV23-1 counts as an open reading frame of uncertain function. After removal of 4 bases from V and 8 bases from J, the junction contained 9 bases not matched to a gene. CDR3 size: 16 residues. The CDR3 here is CASSLTGTGGGEPQHF. CDR3 nucleotides: TGCGCCAGCAGTCTCACCGGGACAGGGGGCGGGGAGCCCCAGCATTTT.

J is TRBJ1-1 and V is TRBV11-1; D ambiguous. CDR1 SGHAT and CDR2 FQDESV come from the germline V gene (reference sequence). This CDR3 has 15 residues. Trimming left V 1 base short and J 3 bases short, with 12 bases between. The DNA for the CDR3 is TGTGCCAGCAGCTTAGATCCGGGTCGGGACACTGAAGCTTTCTTT. Its translation: CASSLDPGRDTEAFF.

This chain links TRBV20-1 with TRBJ1-1; unclear D gene. The CDR3 has 11 amino acids. Germline loops: CDR1 DFQATT, CDR2 SNEGSKA (reference sequence). The ends were cut back, 6 bases at V and 1 base at J, with 6 bases in the middle. The CDR3, as DNA: TGCAGTGCGTCACAGAACACTGAAGCTTTCTTT. Translated: CSASQNTEAFF.

This rearrangement joins TRBV12-3 or TRBV12-4 to TRBJ2-5; D is perhaps TRBD2 (6 bases). The V gene lost 6 bases and the J gene lost 6 bases, with 14 bases spanning the gap. The CDR3 extends over 13 amino acids. DNA for the CDR3: TGTGCCAGCAGGTCCCGTGGAGGGCAGACCCAGTACTTC. Amino acids: CASRSRGGQTQYF.

The CDR3 DNA is TGTGCCAGCAGTTACGGGGGGAGGGCCTACGAGCAGTACTTC. It yields the protein CASSYGGRAYEQYF. The gene calls are TRBV6-6 and TRBJ2-7, with 7 positions matching TRBD2. V lost 2 bases to trimming and J lost 2 bases; unmatched junction nucleotides: 3. Germline-derived CDR1 and CDR2 are MNHNY and SVGAGI (reference sequence). The CDR3 totals 14 residues.

This clone is a singleton in its sample. This chain joins TRBV11-3 and TRBJ1-1; TRBD1 agrees at 9 bases. CDR3 length: 14 residues. Trimming took 6 bases from V and 6 from J; bases not matched to a gene: 8. Germline V lookup: CDR1 SGHNT, CDR2 YENEEA. In DNA, the CDR3 is TGTGCCAGCAGACCAACAGGGGGCGACCCTGAAGCTTTCTTT. Translated: CASRPTGGDPEAFF. Supplemented by reference TRBV11-3 and TRBJ1-1, the full variable domain reads EAGVVQSPRYKIIEKKQPVAFWCNPISGHNTLYWYLQNLGQGPELLIRYENEEAVDDSQLPKDRFSAERLKGVDSTLKIQPAELGDSAVYLCASRPTGGDPEAFFGQGTRLTVV.

V usage is TRBV3-1 (or the pseudogene TRBV3-2) and J usage is TRBJ1-2, with TRBD1 as a possible D gene (6 bases). This CDR3 has 13 residues. Germline V CDR1 and CDR2: LGHDT, YNNKEL (reference sequence). Trimming took off 1 base at V and 6 bases at J, with 9 bases between the two ends. CDR3 nucleotides: TGTGCCAGCAGCCAAGCAGGGGTCGATGGCTACACCTTC. This gives the protein CASSQAGVDGYTF.

V is TRBV2 and J is TRBJ2-3; 10 positions match TRBD2. The CDR3 has 17 amino acids. V lost 5 bases to trimming and J lost 2 bases; unmatched junction nucleotides: 10. Germline loops: CDR1 SNHLY, CDR2 FYNNEI. CDR3 residues: CASSLTSGAFLTDTQYF. The CDR3 DNA is TGTGCCAGCAGTCTTACTAGCGGGGCGTTCCTCACAGATACGCAGTATTTT.